The rows below give T cell receptor beta chains drawn from one sample of a study of T cell repertoires in cytomegalovirus infection. MiXCR was run by TCRdb on the reads, yielding one entry per CDR3 protein. The sample holds about 490,000 distinct CDR3 sequences, approximately 15% seen once. Material: CD8+ T cells from PBMCs. All receptors come from a human donor in good health (CMV status not recorded). Some clones in this sample may be carry-over from other donors' samples. The CDR3 runs from the conserved cysteine through the conserved F or W. The D gene is left open where the match is weak. Only some rows state a clone size, as once, few, many or a class for expanded clones.

TGTGCCAGCAGTTCGCGACTAGCGGGACCTGTTGAGACCCAGTACTTC,CASSSRLAGPVETQYF,TRBJ2-5,many,TRBV27,TRBD2
TGTGCCACCAGGGACAGGCGGAACACTGAAGCTTTCTTT,CATRDRRNTEAFF,TRBJ1-1,many,TRBV24-1,TRBD1
TGTGCCAGCAGTTATGTGGGGCCCACAGATACGCAGTATTTT,CASSYVGPTDTQYF,TRBJ2-3,-,TRBV12-3/TRBV12-4,-
TGTGCCAGCAGTGTAACCCGGAAGACAGGGGGCACCGGGGAGCTGTTTTTT,CASSVTRKTGGTGELFF,TRBJ2-2,few,TRBV25-1,TRBD1
TGTGCCAGCAGCGTAGATACCAGCGGGATTCGGACGCAGTATTTT,CASSVDTSGIRTQYF,TRBJ2-3,-,TRBV9,TRBD2
TGTGCCAGCAGTTCAGGACAGGGTCTATCTGGGGCCAACGTCCTGACTTTC,CASSSGQGLSGANVLTF,TRBJ2-6,many,TRBV11-1,TRBD1
TGTGCCAGCAGTTTGGGAGATCCAGGTCAGCCCCAGCATTTT,CASSLGDPGQPQHF,TRBJ1-5,few,TRBV28,-
TGTGCCAGCAGTTTAAGGATCACCCCCGGGGAGCAGTACTTC,CASSLRITPGEQYF,TRBJ2-7,-,TRBV28,-
TGTGCCAGCAGCTTACCCGGGACAGGGGTTACTGAAGCTTTCTTT,CASSLPGTGVTEAFF,TRBJ1-1,many,TRBV7-9,TRBD1
TGTGCCAGCAGCCCGCCGGGCCTAGGGGGCTACACCTTC,CASSPPGLGGYTF,TRBJ1-2,many,TRBV7-9,-
TGTGCCAGCAGCTTACTTGCGGGGGATCGCTACAATGAGCAGTTCTTC,CASSLLAGDRYNEQFF,TRBJ2-1,few,TRBV7-9,TRBD2
TGTGCCAGCAGCTTAACTAGTGGGCGGGATACGCAGTATTTT,CASSLTSGRDTQYF,TRBJ2-3,few,TRBV7-3,-
TGTGCCAGCAGCCAACAGGGAGAGCTTGGGGAGCAGTACTTC,CASSQQGELGEQYF,TRBJ2-7,-,TRBV4-2,-
TGTGCCAGCAGTTCAATCTATGGCTACACCTTC,CASSSIYGYTF,TRBJ1-2,many,TRBV5-5,-
TGTGCCAGCAGACCCAGATCAGGACAGAAGAACACTGAAGCTTTCTTT,CASRPRSGQKNTEAFF,TRBJ1-1,many,TRBV7-2,-
TGTGCCAGCACCACTGGAGAAAACGAGCAGTACTTC,CASTTGENEQYF,TRBJ2-7,many,TRBV11-2,-
TGTGCCAGCAGTTACGGACTAGCTCGGAACACCGGGGAGCTGTTTTTT,CASSYGLARNTGELFF,TRBJ2-2,-,TRBV6-5,TRBD2
TGTGCTAGTGGAAAGGGACAGGGTGATGGCTACACCTTC,CASGKGQGDGYTF,TRBJ1-2,many,TRBV12-5,TRBD1
TGTGCCAGCAGCCCCACCTCCAAATGGGGACAGGGCTATGGCTACACCTTC,CASSPTSKWGQGYGYTF,TRBJ1-2,many,TRBV7-6,TRBD1
TGTGCCAGCAGCTTTGGGACGGGCAATGCGCAGTTCTTC,CASSFGTGNAQFF,TRBJ2-1,-,TRBV5-6,-
TGCAGTGCTAGAGATCAACGGACTAGTAATGAGCAGTTCTTC,CSARDQRTSNEQFF,TRBJ2-1,few,TRBV20-1,TRBD2
TGTGCCAGCAGCTCAATAGCGGGAGGTACAACCTACGAGCAGTACTTC,CASSSIAGGTTYEQYF,TRBJ2-7,many,TRBV11-1,TRBD2
TGTGCCAGCAGGCTGATAGGGGTCACCGGGGAGCTGTTTTTT,CASRLIGVTGELFF,TRBJ2-2,few,TRBV27,-
TGTGCCAGCAGTCCCCTGGGCCCTAATCAGCCCCAGCATTTT,CASSPLGPNQPQHF,TRBJ1-5,-,TRBV27,-
TGTGCCAGCAGCTTAGATCCCCGACTAGCGGGTTACAATGAGCAGTTCTTC,CASSLDPRLAGYNEQFF,TRBJ2-1,many,TRBV7-9,TRBD2
TGTGCCAGCAGTTACCAGGGTATTAATGAGCAGTTCTTC,CASSYQGINEQFF,TRBJ2-1,-,TRBV6-5,-
TGTGCCAGCAGCCAAGGTCTCGGACTAGCGATCTACAATGAGCAGTTCTTC,CASSQGLGLAIYNEQFF,TRBJ2-1,-,TRBV14,TRBD2
TGTGCCAGCAGTTACGGACAGAGTACTGAAGCTTTCTTT,CASSYGQSTEAFF,TRBJ1-1,-,TRBV27,-
TGTGCCAGCAGTTTCTGGGTACCCGGGACAGGGGGGGGACAAGAGACCCAGTACTTC,CASSFWVPGTGGGQETQYF,TRBJ2-5,-,TRBV27,TRBD1
TGTGCCAGCAGCGTAATCCCCGGTTCCTACGAGCAGTACTTC,CASSVIPGSYEQYF,TRBJ2-7,few,TRBV9,-
TGTGCCAGCAGTTCCCCGAGGGACAGTCAGGCAGATACGCAGTATTTT,CASSSPRDSQADTQYF,TRBJ2-3,-,TRBV6-5,TRBD1
TGCGCCAGCAGCCACGGTTTGGCCTCAGGATCGGGGACTGAAGCTTTCTTT,CASSHGLASGSGTEAFF,TRBJ1-1,few,TRBV4-1,-
TGTGCCAGCAGTTCAAGACAGGTTTACAATGAGCAGTTCTTC,CASSSRQVYNEQFF,TRBJ2-1,many,TRBV6-5,-
TGTGCCAGTAGTATTCTGGGCAGGGCGGGCGAGCAGTACTTC,CASSILGRAGEQYF,TRBJ2-7,few,TRBV19,-
TGTGCCAGCAGTTTACGCCCCCGGGGAGGGCCGTCCTACAATGAGCAGTTCTTC,CASSLRPRGGPSYNEQFF,TRBJ2-1,-,TRBV27,TRBD2
TGTGCCAGCAGTTGGCTGTCCAATGAGCAGTTCTTC,CASSWLSNEQFF,TRBJ2-1,many,TRBV12-3/TRBV12-4,-
TGTGCCAGCAGCTTAACCCAGGCGGACTCCGAGGATACGCAGTATTTT,CASSLTQADSEDTQYF,TRBJ2-3,-,TRBV7-9,-
TGTGCCAGTAGTTCCACCCAACTAGCAGCCCAGAACTCCTACAATGAGCAGTTCTTC,CASSSTQLAAQNSYNEQFF,TRBJ2-1,few,TRBV19,-
TGTGCCAGCAGTTTATGGGGAGGGGACTCCTACGAGCAGTACTTC,CASSLWGGDSYEQYF,TRBJ2-7,-,TRBV28,TRBD2
TGTGCCACCAGCAGATACCGGACAGGGGGCTCAACTAATGAAAAACTGTTTTTT,CATSRYRTGGSTNEKLFF,TRBJ1-4,-,TRBV15,TRBD1
TGTGCCACCAGCAGCGTGAAACAGGTTGGGGGCTACACCTTC,CATSSVKQVGGYTF,TRBJ1-2,few,TRBV15,-
TGCGCCAGCAGCGACCTATCAGAGCAGTACTTC,CASSDLSEQYF,TRBJ2-7,-,TRBV5-1,-
TGTGCCAGCAGCTTAAGGGGACTAGCGGCTAGCACAGATACGCAGTATTTT,CASSLRGLAASTDTQYF,TRBJ2-3,-,TRBV28,TRBD2
TGTGCCAGCAGTGGCGGGACTCCAAACACCGGGGAGCTGTTTTTT,CASSGGTPNTGELFF,TRBJ2-2,many,TRBV7-2,-
TGCAGCGTTGAAGCCAGGAGCGAGCAGTACTTC,CSVEARSEQYF,TRBJ2-7,-,TRBV29-1,-
TGTGCCAGCAGCCTCAGCGGGACTAGCGAAAGCACCGGGGAGCTGTTTTTT,CASSLSGTSESTGELFF,TRBJ2-2,few,TRBV14,TRBD2
TGTGCCAGCAGCTTAGGGAGCGGGCATCTCCGGGTCTACGAGCAGTACTTC,CASSLGSGHLRVYEQYF,TRBJ2-7,many,TRBV7-8,-
TGTGCCAGCAGCTTGAAGGGGTTCGGCACTGAAGCTTTCTTT,CASSLKGFGTEAFF,TRBJ1-1,many,TRBV5-4,-
TGTGCCAGCAGCACTGGACAGTTTGGCCTCTATGGCTACACCTTC,CASSTGQFGLYGYTF,TRBJ1-2,many,TRBV7-9,-
TGTGCCAGCACCCTCCGAGGGGGGGGCACTGAAGCTTTCTTT,CASTLRGGGTEAFF,TRBJ1-1,-,TRBV27,-